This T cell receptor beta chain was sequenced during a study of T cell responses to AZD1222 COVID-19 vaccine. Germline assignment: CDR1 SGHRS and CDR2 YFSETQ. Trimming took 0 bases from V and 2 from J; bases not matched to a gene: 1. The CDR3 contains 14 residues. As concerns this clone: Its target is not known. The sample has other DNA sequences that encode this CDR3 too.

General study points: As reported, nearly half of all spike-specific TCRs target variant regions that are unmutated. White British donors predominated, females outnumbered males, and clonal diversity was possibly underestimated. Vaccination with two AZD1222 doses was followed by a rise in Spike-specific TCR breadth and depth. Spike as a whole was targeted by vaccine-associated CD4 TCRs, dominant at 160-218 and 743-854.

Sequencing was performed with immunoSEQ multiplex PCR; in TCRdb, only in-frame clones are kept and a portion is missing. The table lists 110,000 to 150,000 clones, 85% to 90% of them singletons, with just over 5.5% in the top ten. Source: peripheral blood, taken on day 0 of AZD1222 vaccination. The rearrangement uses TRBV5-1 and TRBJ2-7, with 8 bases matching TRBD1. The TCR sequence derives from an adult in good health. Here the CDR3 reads CASSLGTGTYEQYF. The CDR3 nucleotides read TGCGCCAGCAGCTTGGGGACAGGGACCTACGAGCAGTACTTC.